The next 10 T cell receptor beta chains were all read from a single sample in a study of cytomegalovirus exposure and HLA in healthy donors. 13 Jbeta primers and 60 Vbeta primers were used for the PCR. Sequencing used immunoSEQ multiplex PCR; TCRdb keeps in-frame clones, though not all of them. The table records around 180,000 clones, about 65% of them present only once. The material sequenced was PBMCs. The receptor set was obtained from a girl under 18 in good health and CMV-seronegative.

This chain links TRBV2 with TRBJ1-5; D is perhaps TRBD1 (5 bases). Trimming pared 1 base from V and 6 bases from J, leaving 10 bases between. There are 14 residues in the CDR3. Germline loops: CDR1 SNHLY, CDR2 FYNNEI. This chain's CDR3 is CASSEGQGSQPQHF. Here the CDR3 DNA reads TGTGCCAGCAGTGAAGGGCAGGGTTCTCAGCCCCAGCATTTT.

The chain has TRBV13 and TRBJ2-5; 7 bases line up with TRBD1. The CDR3 length is 15 residues. V lost 0 bases to trimming and J lost 9 bases; unmatched junction nucleotides: 10. CDR1 is PRHDT and CDR2 is FYEKMQ in the germline V gene (reference sequence). The CDR3 loop reads CASSLGPRQGEAQYF. The CDR3 DNA reads TGTGCCAGCAGCTTAGGCCCTCGACAGGGAGAAGCCCAGTACTTC.

The chain employs TRBV27 and TRBJ2-7; D gene ambiguous. V shed 1 base and J shed 6 bases, with 19 bases lying between them. There are 16 residues in the CDR3. The V gene's germline CDR1 is MNHEY and CDR2 SMNVEV (reference sequence). This CDR3 is CASSLYRVGIGGEQYF. The CDR3 DNA is TGTGCCAGCAGTTTATATCGGGTAGGCATCGGCGGCGAGCAGTACTTC.

The chain uses TRBV19 and TRBJ2-1, with a possible D match to TRBD2 (5 bases). CDR1 is LNHDA and CDR2 is SQIVND in the germline V gene (reference sequence). The CDR3 extends over 14 amino acids. Trimming took 7 bases from V and 1 from J, leaving 11 bases between them. The CDR3 loop is CASTSGRSYNEQFF. The CDR3 bases are TGTGCCAGTACCTCGGGAAGGTCCTACAATGAGCAGTTCTTC.

J is TRBJ2-7 and V is TRBV27, with D possibly matching TRBD1 (5 bases). Germline CDR1 MNHEY, CDR2 SMNVEV (reference sequence). The CDR3 extends over 14 amino acids. Trimming removed 3 bases from V and 1 base from J, with 10 bases in between. The CDR3 DNA is TGTGCCAGCAGTTTTGGGGCAGGGTCCTACGAGCAGTACTTC. Its protein is CASSFGAGSYEQYF.

This chain joins TRBV7-9 and TRBJ2-1; D is uncertain. The CDR3 runs to 15 residues. V dropped 1 base and J dropped 7 bases, with 14 bases sitting between them. CDR1 SEHNR and CDR2 FQNEAQ come from the germline V gene (reference sequence). The DNA for the CDR3 is TGTGCCAGCAGCTTAGGCCCAGGCCTCAGGAATGAGCAGTTCTTC. Its translation: CASSLGPGLRNEQFF.

The genes are TRBV6-6 and TRBJ1-5; 8 bases fit TRBD1. V lost 6 bases, J lost 4 bases, and 2 bases stayed unmatched. There are 13 residues in the CDR3. CDR1 is MNHNY, CDR2 SVGAGI, per germline (reference sequence). The CDR3 is CASRTGENQPQHF. DNA of the CDR3: TGTGCCAGCAGGACAGGGGAGAATCAGCCCCAGCATTTT.

This chain joins TRBV6-6 and TRBJ2-5, with 7 bases identical to TRBD2. Looked up from germline, CDR1 is MNHNY and CDR2 is SVGAGI (reference sequence). Trimming removed 6 bases from V and 4 bases from J; junction bases left unmatched: 8. This CDR3 is 14 amino acids long. The CDR3 DNA follows: TGTGCCAGCAGACTTACGGGGGAGGGAGAGACCCAGTACTTC. This sequence encodes CASRLTGEGETQYF.

The chain is built from TRBV5-1 and TRBJ2-5; D gene ambiguous. Deletions cut 0 bases from V and 3 bases from J, with 6 bases between. CDR3 length: 13 amino acids. The germline V gene has CDR1 SGHRS and CDR2 YFSETQ. The CDR3 is CASSLEPEETQYF. As DNA, the CDR3 is TGCGCCAGCAGCTTGGAACCGGAAGAGACCCAGTACTTC.

V gene TRBV4-2 combines with J gene TRBJ1-1, with D perhaps TRBD1 (6 bases). Trimming took 1 base from V and 4 from J, leaving 13 bases between them. This CDR3 is built from 15 residues. Germline V gene lookup returns CDR1 LGHNA and CDR2 YNFKEQ. The CDR3 DNA reads TGTGCCAGCAGCCAAGTGACGGGACATACCACTGAAGCTTTCTTT. Its protein product is CASSQVTGHTTEAFF.